What follows are 29 T cell receptor beta chains derived from one specimen sequenced in a study of cytotoxic CD8 clonotypes in ibrutinib-treated CLL. Only in-frame clones appear in the TCRdb table, and some are missing; sequencing was by immunoSEQ multiplex PCR. The repertoire holds approximately 140,000 clones, with approximately 75% as singletons. The material sequenced was PBMCs, taken after 12 months of ibrutinib treatment. The source of these receptors is a human donor with chronic lymphocytic leukemia.

As to this clone: This sample also contains other DNA sequences that code for the same CDR3. CDR3 residues: CASSLVQGAYEQYF. The CDR3 region has the DNA TGCGCCAGCAGCTTGGTCCAGGGGGCGTACGAGCAGTACTTC. This chain links TRBV5-1 with TRBJ2-7, with 8 bases aligning to TRBD1. The CDR3 length is 14 residues. CDR1 SGHRS and CDR2 YFSETQ come from the germline V gene. With 0 bases clipped from V and 4 bases from J, the junction kept 3 bases outside the gene matches.

There are a few counts of this clone. V is TRBV28 and J is TRBJ1-1, with D uncertain. Germline CDR1 and CDR2: MDHEN and SYDVKM. The CDR3 totals 12 residues. V lost 2 bases to trimming and J lost 1 base, with 2 bases between them. The CDR3 region is CASSLQNTEAFF. The DNA of the CDR3 is TGTGCCAGCAGTTTACAGAACACTGAAGCTTTCTTT.

The CDR3 DNA follows: TGTGCCAGCAGTTTAGGGTACCCCGTCTTTAGTGAGCAGTTCTTC. Encoded protein: CASSLGYPVFSEQFF. The chain uses TRBV27 and TRBJ2-1; D not certain. V was shortened by 2 bases and J by 9 bases, with 17 bases between the two germline ends. Per the germline V gene, CDR1 is MNHEY and CDR2 is SMNVEV (reference sequence). There are 15 residues in the CDR3.

The chain links TRBV30 to TRBJ2-3; D is ambiguous. CDR1 is GTSNPN, CDR2 SVGIG, per germline (reference sequence). The CDR3 runs to 13 residues. Trimming pared 3 bases from V and 0 bases from J, leaving 7 bases between. The CDR3 is CAWSPLSTDTQYF. The DNA of the CDR3 is TGTGCCTGGAGCCCCCTGAGCACAGATACGCAGTATTTT.

J is TRBJ2-2 and V is TRBV19; no firm D call. V was pared by 9 bases and J by 2 bases, with 19 bases between. CDR3 size: 16 residues. Germline V gene data show CDR1 as LNHDA and CDR2 as SQIVND (reference sequence). The CDR3 reads CARFRPARCNTGELFF. Written as DNA, the CDR3 is TGTGCCAGGTTTCGACCCGCTCGCTGTAACACCGGGGAGCTGTTTTTT. Supplemented by reference TRBV19 and TRBJ2-2, the full variable domain reads DGGITQSPKYLFRKEGQNVTLSCEQNLNHDAMYWYRQDPGQGLRLIYYSQIVNDFQKGDIAEGYSVSREKKESFPLTVTSAQKNPTAFYLCARFRPARCNTGELFFGEGSRLTVL.

CDR3 nucleotides: TGTGCCAGCAGAGCAAAACAAAGCGGGGAGCTGTTTTTT. Protein: CASRAKQSGELFF. The J gene is TRBJ2-2, the V gene TRBV9; D remains ambiguous. V was shortened by 5 bases and J by 7 bases, with 12 bases between the two germline ends. CDR1 SGDLS and CDR2 YYNGEE come from the germline V gene. This CDR3 spans 13 amino acids.

The J gene is TRBJ2-7, the V gene TRBV9; the match to TRBD1 covers 7 bases. The CDR3 totals 16 residues. CDR1 is SGDLS, CDR2 YYNGEE, per germline. V shed 0 bases, J shed 2 bases, and the junction held 8 bases outside the gene matches. DNA of the CDR3: TGTGCCAGCAGCGTAGACCATGGGACAGCTACCTACGAGCAGTACTTC. This gives the protein CASSVDHGTATYEQYF.

This chain links TRBV27 with TRBJ2-7; 10 bases align to TRBD2. J lost 1 base, V lost 3 bases, and 3 bases had no gene match. CDR1 and CDR2 from the germline V gene are MNHEY and SMNVEV (reference sequence). The CDR3 has 15 amino acids. CDR3 sequence: CASSFKLAGSYEQYF. The CDR3, as DNA: TGTGCCAGCAGTTTTAAACTAGCGGGATCCTACGAGCAGTACTTC.

The chain joins TRBV4-1 to TRBJ1-4; D not resolved. This CDR3 has 15 residues. With 4 bases removed from V and 1 base from J, the gap between germline ends came to 10 bases. Per the germline V gene, CDR1 is MGHRA and CDR2 is YSYEKL. CDR3 region: CASSPPVGTNEKLFF. The CDR3 DNA sequence: TGCGCCAGCAGCCCCCCCGTAGGAACTAATGAAAAACTGTTTTTT.

The J gene is TRBJ2-1, the V gene TRBV11-2; no clear D gene. In germline, CDR1 is SGHAT, CDR2 FQNNGV. The CDR3 sequence is 18 residues long. V lost 1 base and J lost 4, with 20 bases in between. CDR3 nucleotide sequence: TGTGCCAGCAGCTTAGTATTTGAACCCGGACGCAGTTACAATGAGCAGTTCTTC. Amino acids: CASSLVFEPGRSYNEQFF.

DNA for the CDR3: TGTGCTAGTGGTAGGGGACAGGGGGGAGCAGATACGCAGTATTTT. Translating gives CASGRGQGGADTQYF. The chain combines TRBV12-5 with TRBJ2-3; TRBD1 matches 11 bases. V trimming: 5 bases; J trimming: 4 bases; junction bases outside the gene matches: 5. CDR3 length: 15 residues. Germline-derived CDR1 and CDR2 are LGHNT and FRNRAP.

V is TRBV10-1 and J is TRBJ2-7; no reliable D call. There are 13 residues in the CDR3. Between the trimmed V and J ends, which lost 3 bases and 6 bases, there was a span of 12 bases. Germline assignment: CDR1 WNHNN and CDR2 SYGVQD (reference sequence). CDR3 in DNA: TGCGCCAGCAGTGAACAATCGGTGGGCGAGCAGTACTTC. Translating gives CASSEQSVGEQYF.

This clone occurred once. The chain employs TRBV7-8 and TRBJ2-1; 10 bases line up with TRBD2. Germline V gene sequence: CDR1 SGHVS, CDR2 FQNEAQ. The V segment lost 2 bases and the J segment 8 bases; nucleotides outside the gene matches: 3. This CDR3 has 14 residues. The CDR3 is CASSLPSGSYEQFF. The CDR3, as DNA: TGTGCCAGCAGCTTACCTAGCGGGAGCTATGAGCAGTTCTTC.

The table lists this clone with a few counts. The chain is built from TRBV10-3 and TRBJ2-2; D gene unclear. Germline V gene lookup returns CDR1 ENHRY and CDR2 SYGVKD. This CDR3 contains 13 residues. V was trimmed by 2 bases and J by 3 bases, leaving 4 bases between them. CDR3 nucleotides: TGTGCCATCAGTGAGCTGGACACCGGGGAGCTGTTTTTT. Translating it yields CAISELDTGELFF.

This clone was picked up a small number of times. The chain combines TRBV5-6 with TRBJ1-1; D remains unclear. CDR3 length equals 14 residues. The germline gives CDR1 SGHDT, CDR2 YYEEEE. V gave up 1 base and J gave up 2 bases, with 9 bases separating them. Written as DNA, the CDR3 is TGTGCCAGCAGCTTGACCCAGGTAAACACTGAAGCTTTCTTT. This codes for CASSLTQVNTEAFF. Together with reference TRBV5-6 and TRBJ1-1, the CDR3 gives the full variable domain: DAGVTQSPTHLIKTRGQQVTLRCSPKSGHDTVSWYQQALGQGPQFIFQYYEEEERQRGNFPDRFSGHQFPNYSSELNVNALLLGDSALYLCASSLTQVNTEAFFGQGTRLTVV.

The chain carries TRBV6-5 and TRBJ2-5; D may be TRBD1 or TRBD2 (5 bases each). CDR1 is MNHEY, CDR2 SVGAGI, per germline. CDR3 length: 13 residues. Trimming cost V 5 bases and J 2 bases, with 9 bases left between them. CDR3 DNA sequence: TGTGCCAGCAGTCCAGGGAGACAAGAGACCCAGTACTTC. Residues: CASSPGRQETQYF.

The CDR3 coding sequence is TGTGCCAGCAGTTTCAGAGCGGGGGGGGGCACAGATACGCAGTATTTT. Its protein is CASSFRAGGGTDTQYF. V and J are TRBV27 and TRBJ2-3, with TRBD2 matching 10 bases. The CDR3 loop spans 16 amino acids. Germline loops: CDR1 MNHEY, CDR2 SMNVEV (reference sequence). V shed 3 bases and J 1 base; nucleotides not matched to a gene: 4.

The chain has TRBV19 and TRBJ2-7; the match to TRBD2 covers 7 bases. Germline V CDR1 and CDR2: LNHDA, SQIVND (reference sequence). This CDR3 spans 13 amino acids. Germline trimming cut 6 bases from V and 2 bases from J; bases unmatched to any gene: 4. The CDR3 region is CASRPSGTYEQYF. DNA of the CDR3: TGTGCCAGTAGACCTAGCGGCACCTACGAGCAGTACTTC.

In this sample, this clone turned up a few times. This chain uses TRBV19 with TRBJ2-2, with TRBD1 as a possible D gene (5 bases). Per germline, CDR1 LNHDA and CDR2 SQIVND (reference sequence). This CDR3 is built from 15 residues. V dropped 6 bases and J dropped 9 bases, with 20 bases sitting between them. CDR3: CASRVGHFGFRELFF. For the CDR3, the DNA is TGTGCCAGTAGAGTTGGACACTTCGGATTCAGGGAGCTGTTTTTT.

The V and J genes are TRBV10-3 and TRBJ2-7; either TRBD1 or TRBD2 may supply D (5 bases each). V lost 10 bases, J lost 3 bases, and 19 bases lay in between. The CDR3 consists of 14 residues. Per germline, CDR1 ENHRY and CDR2 SYGVKD. The CDR3 coding sequence is TGTGCCACTTACCCGGGGACGGAGAACTACGAGCAGTACTTC. It codes for CATYPGTENYEQYF.

This clone has just one count. V usage is TRBV6-1 and J usage is TRBJ2-3; D may match TRBD1 or TRBD2 (7 bases each). Trimming removed 10 bases at V and 8 bases at J, with 19 bases between. Germline values: CDR1 MNHNS, CDR2 SASEGT. CDR3 length equals 13 residues. The CDR3 sequence: CAKPTRGGGTQYF. The CDR3 region has the DNA TGTGCCAAGCCAACCAGGGGGGGCGGTACGCAGTATTTT.

The rearrangement uses TRBV6-6 and TRBJ2-5; D is undetermined. Trimming took 1 base from V and 0 from J, leaving 12 bases between them. From germline, CDR1 is MNHNY and CDR2 SVGAGI (reference sequence). The CDR3 is made up of 16 amino acids. The CDR3 coding sequence is TGTGCCAGCAGTTACTTGCCAGGAAGGGACCAAGAGACCCAGTACTTC. It yields the protein CASSYLPGRDQETQYF.

This clone is deemed medium-sized. This chain uses TRBV18 with TRBJ2-1; 9 positions agree with TRBD1. The CDR3 spans 16 residues. The germline gives CDR1 KGHSH, CDR2 LQKENI. Trimming took 4 bases from V and 4 from J; bases not matched to a gene: 8. CDR3 sequence reads: CASSRGTGFLYNEQFF. CDR3 in DNA: TGTGCCAGCTCACGAGGGACAGGGTTTTTGTACAATGAGCAGTTCTTC.

CDR3 DNA: TGTGCCAGTAGTTTAAGGGAGAGGGGTGTTGAAGCTTTCTTT. Amino acids: CASSLRERGVEAFF. The chain links TRBV19 to TRBJ1-1; D possibly corresponds to TRBD1 (5 bases). This CDR3 spans 14 amino acids. Trimming removed 5 bases at V and 7 bases at J, with 17 bases between. CDR1 and CDR2 (germline): LNHDA, SQIVND (reference sequence).

Note on this clone: Additional DNA sequences in this sample encode the identical CDR3. This chain connects TRBV4-3 to TRBJ2-5, with D possibly called TRBD1 or TRBD2 (6 bases each). The CDR3 sequence is 14 residues long. The V end lost 0 bases, the J end lost 4 bases, and 9 bases lay between the germline ends. Germline-derived CDR1 and CDR2 are LGHNA and YSLEER. CDR3 protein: CASSQDRGPETQYF. In nucleotides, the CDR3 is TGCGCCAGCAGCCAAGATCGGGGGCCAGAGACCCAGTACTTC.

This clone has more than one count but fewer than ten. This sample includes further DNA sequences coding for the same CDR3. V is TRBV5-6 and J is TRBJ1-2; TRBD1 is a possible D gene (5 bases). Trimming left V 2 bases short and J 8 bases short, with 7 bases between. This CDR3 comprises 11 residues. Germline CDR1 is SGHDT and CDR2 is YYEEEE. Here the CDR3 DNA reads TGTGCCAGCAGCTTTAGGGGCGGCTACACCTTC. Protein: CASSFRGGYTF.

The chain joins TRBV6-1 to TRBJ1-1; a possible D gene is TRBD1 (6 bases). In germline, CDR1 is MNHNS, CDR2 SASEGT. V shed 6 bases and J shed 2 bases, with 10 bases lying between them. The CDR3 consists of 13 residues. This CDR3 is CASSATGNTEAFF. The CDR3 DNA follows: TGTGCCAGCAGCGCGACAGGAAACACTGAAGCTTTCTTT.

The rearrangement links TRBV28 to TRBJ2-1; D is uncertain. Trimming took off 7 bases at V and 6 bases at J, with 7 bases between the two ends. Germline values: CDR1 MDHEN, CDR2 SYDVKM. This CDR3 is built from 11 residues. The CDR3 spells CASKTLNEQFF. In DNA form, the CDR3 reads TGTGCCAGCAAAACACTCAATGAGCAGTTCTTC.

This rearrangement joins TRBV6-5 to TRBJ2-7; 7 bases align to TRBD1. The length of the CDR3 is 13 residues. Germline CDR1 reads MNHEY; CDR2 reads SVGAGI. The junction had 2 bases not matched to a gene; V was cut back by 4 bases and J by 2 bases. The CDR3 sequence: CASSSTGTYEQYF. The CDR3 DNA reads TGTGCCAGCAGTTCGACAGGGACCTACGAGCAGTACTTC.